One and the same sample provided the 8 T cell receptor beta chains below, sequenced in a study of blood T cell repertoires in COVID-19. The data were produced by immunoSEQ multiplex PCR, yet TCRdb's version contains in-frame clones alone and is incomplete. The sample lists about 220,000 clones; around 85% were seen once. Sample: peripheral blood. Every receptor here comes from a middle-aged man with acute or convalescent COVID-19.

This clone was observed once. V and J are TRBV7-9 and TRBJ2-1; D gene uncertain. The ends were cut back, 6 bases at V and 1 base at J, with 4 bases in the middle. Germline V gives CDR1 SEHNR, CDR2 FQNEAQ (reference sequence). The CDR3 runs to 12 residues. CDR3 protein: CASRTSYNEQFF. CDR3 coding DNA: TGTGCCAGCAGAACATCCTACAATGAGCAGTTCTTC.

The chain links TRBV10-1 to TRBJ2-7; the match to TRBD2 covers 7 bases. Trimming cost V 2 bases and J 3 bases; bases outside gene matches: 13. Germline V gene data show CDR1 as WNHNN and CDR2 as SYGVQD (reference sequence). The CDR3 is 17 residues long. In DNA, the CDR3 is TGCGCCAGCAGTGAGAGGGAATTTGGGGGGGGTATCTACGAGCAGTACTTC. Protein: CASSEREFGGGIYEQYF.

The chain carries TRBV5-1 and TRBJ2-3; D perhaps matches TRBD2 (5 bases). Trimming left V 0 bases short and J 2 bases short, with 10 bases between. The germline CDR1 and CDR2 sequences are SGHRS and YFSETQ. The CDR3 contains 15 residues. This chain's CDR3 is CASSLGGWTTDTQYF. In DNA form, the CDR3 reads TGCGCCAGCAGCTTGGGAGGGTGGACCACAGATACGCAGTATTTT.

This clone appeared a single time. The V call is TRBV24-1, the J call TRBJ1-2; D remains unclear. CDR1 is KGHDR and CDR2 is SFDVKD in the germline V gene. V was shortened by 1 base and J by 8 bases, with 4 bases between the two germline ends. This CDR3 is 11 amino acids long. This chain's CDR3 is CATSDFGGYTF. DNA of the CDR3: TGTGCCACCAGTGATTTCGGGGGCTACACCTTC.

J is TRBJ1-1 and V is TRBV5-1; no firm D call. The CDR3 loop spans 13 amino acids. Trimming took 6 bases from V and 2 from J, leaving 11 bases between them. Germline assignment: CDR1 SGHRS and CDR2 YFSETQ. The CDR3 sequence is CASTEHSNTEAFF. In DNA, the CDR3 is TGCGCCAGCACCGAGCACTCTAACACTGAAGCTTTCTTT.

The chain links TRBV28 to TRBJ2-7; TRBD1 matches at 8 bases. Trimming cost V 7 bases and J 6 bases; bases outside gene matches: 14. Germline V gives CDR1 MDHEN, CDR2 SYDVKM. The CDR3 is 15 amino acids. CDR3 amino acids: CASTLTQGAEGEQYF. The CDR3 region has the DNA TGTGCCAGCACCCTGACCCAGGGGGCGGAAGGCGAGCAGTACTTC.

The V call is TRBV5-4, the J call TRBJ1-2; possibly TRBD1 for D (6 bases). V dropped 4 bases and J dropped 8 bases, with 21 bases sitting between them. CDR3 length: 15 residues. Germline CDR1 SGHNT, CDR2 YYREEE (reference sequence). The CDR3 nucleotides read TGTGCCAGCAGCACCGCAGGGGTCCTCGGTGAAGGCTACACCTTC. This encodes CASSTAGVLGEGYTF. Filled out from reference TRBV5-4 and TRBJ1-2, the complete variable domain reads ETGVTQSPTHLIKTRGQQVTLRCSSQSGHNTVSWYQQALGQGPQFIFQYYREEENGRGNFPPRFSGLQFPNYSSELNVNALELDDSALYLCASSTAGVLGEGYTFGSGTRLTVV.

The gene calls are TRBV19 and TRBJ2-7, with 9 nucleotides matching TRBD2. J gave up 0 bases and V 10 bases, and 13 bases lay outside the gene matches. Looked up from germline, CDR1 is LNHDA and CDR2 is SQIVND (reference sequence). This CDR3 is 16 amino acids long. In DNA, the CDR3 is TGTGCCACTTGGGGAGGAGAGACTAGCGGCTCCTACGAGCAGTACTTC. Its protein product is CATWGGETSGSYEQYF.